This TCR beta chain was obtained from a study of graft-versus-host responses after intestinal transplantation. Method: immunoSEQ multiplex PCR; TCRdb's copy keeps in-frame clones and lacks some. The sample holds about 82,000 clones, approximately 90% seen once. This clone appeared once. The antigen is not known. CDR1 MNHNS and CDR2 SASEGT come from the germline V gene. V was pared by 4 bases and J by 4 bases, with 16 bases between. The CDR3 runs to 15 residues. Study-level findings and limits: Allograft clonal ratios (graft-versus-host to host-versus-graft) were high in patients who had graft-donor T cell macrochimerism. Maximum circulating GvH clone levels tracked with early post-transplant HvG decreases.

This material consisted of unstimulated CD4+ T cells sorted from spleen or lymph node cells, taken before transplant. This sequence was found in a human donor who was the organ donor for an intestinal transplant. The rearrangement joins TRBV6-1 to TRBJ1-1; maybe TRBD1 (6 bases). In nucleotides, the CDR3 is TGTGCCAGCAGTGCTCAGGGGTTCGGGGTCACTGAAGCTTTCTTT. Translation: CASSAQGFGVTEAFF.